These 21 T cell receptor beta chains were sequenced from one sample in a study of blood T cell repertoires in COVID-19. Produced via immunoSEQ multiplex PCR; TCRdb's table is partial and in-frame only. The table has 160,000 or so clones, approximately 79% seen once. The sequenced sample consisted of peripheral blood. Every receptor here comes from a woman aged 60 to 75 with COVID-19, enrolled during active disease.

The V call is TRBV24-1, the J call TRBJ2-1; D call uncertain. V was shortened by 4 bases and J by 9 bases, with 12 bases between the two germline ends. This CDR3 is 13 amino acids long. Germline V gene data show CDR1 as KGHDR and CDR2 as SFDVKD. The CDR3 DNA reads TGTGCCACCAGTGACTCCCGCGTGTTTGAGCAGTTCTTC. Amino acid sequence: CATSDSRVFEQFF.

The V gene is TRBV6-5, the J gene TRBJ2-7, with TRBD1 matching over 8 bases. Trimming cost V 6 bases and J 0 bases; bases outside gene matches: 1. The CDR3 covers 13 residues. Germline loops: CDR1 MNHEY, CDR2 SVGAGI. The CDR3 sequence: CASRDRASYEQYV. DNA of the CDR3: TGTGCCAGCAGGGACAGGGCCTCCTACGAGCAGTACGTC.

V gene TRBV13 combines with J gene TRBJ2-5, with D perhaps TRBD1 (5 bases). The CDR3 runs 14 residues. CDR1 PRHDT and CDR2 FYEKMQ come from the germline V gene (reference sequence). V lost 5 bases, J lost 2 bases, and 12 bases lay in between. The CDR3 DNA sequence: TGTGCCAGCAGCACTGGACAAATACAAGAGACCCAGTACTTC. Its translation is CASSTGQIQETQYF.

The chain joins TRBV2 to TRBJ1-1; TRBD1 might be the D (5 bases). Between the trimmed V and J ends, which lost 8 bases and 6 bases, there was a span of 16 bases. Germline-derived CDR1 and CDR2 are SNHLY and FYNNEI. The CDR3 extends over 13 amino acids. The CDR3 is CASAGERKAEAFF. The CDR3 DNA reads TGTGCCAGCGCGGGGGAGAGAAAGGCTGAAGCTTTCTTT.

This rearrangement joins TRBV5-1 to TRBJ2-7; TRBD1 might be the D (5 bases). The CDR3 totals 13 residues. Trimming shortened V by 0 bases and J by 8 bases, and 12 bases separated the two germline ends. Germline V gene data show CDR1 as SGHRS and CDR2 as YFSETQ. CDR3 DNA sequence: TGCGCCAGCAGCTTGGATCAGGGCTTCAAGCAGTACTTC. This gives the protein CASSLDQGFKQYF.

CDR3 nucleotides: TGTGCCAGCAGCCAAGATAGAACCGGGGAGCTGTTTTTT. As protein: CASSQDRTGELFF. The rearrangement joins TRBV14 to TRBJ2-2; no firm D call. The CDR3 is 13 amino acids. With 0 bases removed from V and 5 bases from J, the gap between germline ends came to 4 bases. CDR1 is SGHDN, CDR2 FVKESK, per germline.

The chain links TRBV6-4 to TRBJ2-7; 7 bases agree with TRBD1. V lost 4 bases to trimming and J lost 0 bases; unmatched junction nucleotides: 15. The CDR3 is made up of 18 amino acids. Per germline, CDR1 MRHNA and CDR2 SNTAGT. This CDR3 is CASSVPDPDRQTSYEQYF. The DNA for the CDR3 is TGTGCCAGCAGTGTTCCCGACCCGGACAGGCAGACCTCCTACGAGCAGTACTTC.

The chain joins TRBV7-8 to TRBJ2-1; 8 bases agree with TRBD2. This CDR3 has 14 amino acids. Germline V gene data show CDR1 as SGHVS and CDR2 as FQNEAQ. Trimming took 5 bases from V and 8 from J; bases not matched to a gene: 8. The CDR3 DNA follows: TGTGCCAGCAGCCCAGGACTAGCCGACGATGAGCAGTTCTTC. Translation: CASSPGLADDEQFF.

The chain combines TRBV6-1 with TRBJ1-5; 7 bases are shared with TRBD1. The CDR3 consists of 16 residues. J was trimmed by 6 bases and V by 2 bases; bases with no gene match: 10. The germline V gene has CDR1 MNHNS and CDR2 SASEGT. CDR3 nucleotide sequence: TGTGCCAGCAGTGAATCCCCGACAGGGCCCCTTCAGCCCCAGCATTTT. It specifies CASSESPTGPLQPQHF.

The chain joins TRBV5-1 to TRBJ2-2, with 7 nucleotides matching TRBD1. V trimming: 4 bases; J trimming: 5 bases; junction bases outside the gene matches: 5. The CDR3 has 14 residues. Germline assignment: CDR1 SGHRS and CDR2 YFSETQ. The DNA for the CDR3 is TGCGCCAGCAGCCGACAGGGTGGGACCGGGGAGCTGTTTTTT. Its translation is CASSRQGGTGELFF.

This clone appeared a few times. This sequence joins TRBV6-2 or TRBV6-3 and TRBJ2-1, with a possible D match to TRBD1 (5 bases). Trimming stripped 4 bases from V and 3 bases from J, with 10 bases between. The CDR3 consists of 14 residues. The germline gives CDR1 MNHEY, CDR2 SVGEGT. The CDR3 reads CASSSVDSYNEQFF. In DNA form, the CDR3 reads TGTGCCAGCAGTTCCGTCGACAGCTACAATGAGCAGTTCTTC.

The gene calls are TRBV9 and TRBJ2-2; D might be TRBD1 (6 bases). Trimming took 0 bases from V and 3 from J, leaving 15 bases between them. The CDR3 length is 17 residues. CDR1 is SGDLS, CDR2 YYNGEE, per germline. The DNA for the CDR3 is TGTGCCAGCAGCGTAGCGGGCACAGGGAGTTACACCGGGGAGCTGTTTTTT. Protein product: CASSVAGTGSYTGELFF.

The chain is built from TRBV6-5 and TRBJ2-1; maybe TRBD2 (6 bases). The length of the CDR3 is 15 residues. Germline V CDR1 and CDR2: MNHEY, SVGAGI. Trimming left V 7 bases short and J 3 bases short, with 16 bases between. The chain's CDR3 is CASTYGTLGYNEQFF. The CDR3 DNA sequence: TGTGCCAGCACCTACGGGACTCTCGGCTACAATGAGCAGTTCTTC.

This chain joins TRBV9 and TRBJ2-6, with TRBD1 matching over 9 bases. The germline CDR1 and CDR2 sequences are SGDLS and YYNGEE. Trimming cost V 4 bases and J 4 bases; bases outside gene matches: 6. The CDR3 consists of 16 residues. The CDR3 DNA reads TGTGCCAGCAGCCCGCGACAGGGGGGCGGGGCCAACGTCCTGACTTTC. It is translated as CASSPRQGGGANVLTF.

The genes are TRBV4-3 and TRBJ2-2; D is perhaps TRBD2 (6 bases). V was trimmed by 0 bases and J by 4 bases, leaving 15 bases between them. The CDR3 is 17 residues long. CDR1 is LGHNA and CDR2 is YSLEER in the germline V gene. CDR3 in DNA: TGCGCCAGCAGCCAAGATGGAGGGGCGCGGGGCACCGGGGAGCTGTTTTTT. It yields the protein CASSQDGGARGTGELFF.

The V and J genes are TRBV25-1 and TRBJ2-1, with 7 bases matching TRBD2. The germline gives CDR1 MGHDK, CDR2 SYGVNS. V was pared by 0 bases and J by 4 bases, with 6 bases of the junction left unmatched. CDR3 length equals 16 residues. Here the CDR3 reads CASSEYRGGEYNEQFF. The CDR3 nucleotides read TGTGCCAGCAGTGAATATAGGGGAGGGGAGTACAATGAGCAGTTCTTC.

The chain employs TRBV19 and TRBJ1-3; D gene unclear. The CDR3 spans 15 residues. Trimming took 1 base from V and 0 from J, leaving 7 bases between them. CDR1 is LNHDA, CDR2 SQIVND, per germline (reference sequence). The CDR3 DNA reads as TGTGCCAGTAGTATAGGACGGGACTCTGGAAACACCATATATTTT. Its protein product is CASSIGRDSGNTIYF.

The gene calls are TRBV25-1 and TRBJ2-2; D gene unclear. Trimming pared 8 bases from V and 6 bases from J, leaving 16 bases between. This CDR3 has 14 residues. CDR1 is MGHDK, CDR2 SYGVNS, per germline. Here the CDR3 reads CASSPDTFPGELFF. CDR3 bases: TGTGCCAGCTCCCCCGACACGTTTCCCGGGGAGCTGTTTTTT.

V and J are TRBV10-1 and TRBJ2-2; 10 bases agree with TRBD2. Trimming removed 2 bases from V and 0 bases from J; junction bases left unmatched: 6. This CDR3 is 18 amino acids long. Looked up from germline, CDR1 is WNHNN and CDR2 is SYGVQD (reference sequence). The CDR3 protein is CASSEGLAGAANTGELFF. The CDR3 DNA follows: TGCGCCAGCAGTGAGGGGCTAGCGGGGGCCGCGAACACCGGGGAGCTGTTTTTT.

The chain joins TRBV27 to TRBJ2-7; possibly TRBD1 for D (8 bases). The germline V gene has CDR1 MNHEY and CDR2 SMNVEV (reference sequence). The CDR3 runs to 15 residues. The V end was cut by 6 bases, the J end by 2 bases, with 17 bases between. The CDR3 here is CASSGGTGNTYEQYF. The CDR3 coding sequence is TGTGCCAGCAGCGGGGGGACAGGAAACACCTACGAGCAGTACTTC.

The chain carries TRBV3-1 (or the pseudogene TRBV3-2) and TRBJ1-1; no clear D gene. CDR1 and CDR2 from the germline V gene are LGHDT and YNNKEL (reference sequence). V shed 6 bases and J shed 1 base, with 3 bases lying between them. The CDR3 is 11 residues long. Here the CDR3 DNA reads TGTGCCAGCAGGAGGAACACTGAAGCTTTCTTT. Translated: CASRRNTEAFF.